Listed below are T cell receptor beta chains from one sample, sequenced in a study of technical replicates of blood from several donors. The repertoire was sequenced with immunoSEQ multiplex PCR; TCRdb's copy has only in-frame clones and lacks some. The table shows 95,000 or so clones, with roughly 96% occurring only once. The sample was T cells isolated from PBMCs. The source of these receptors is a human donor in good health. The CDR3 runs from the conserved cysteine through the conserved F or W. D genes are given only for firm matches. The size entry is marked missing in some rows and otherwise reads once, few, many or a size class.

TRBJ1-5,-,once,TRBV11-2,TGTGCCAGCAGCTTAGGGGCAAGCAGGTGGGATCAGCCCCAGCATTTT,CASSLGASRWDQPQHF
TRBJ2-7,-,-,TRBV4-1,TGCGCCAGCAGCCAAGAAGAGGGCAGCCTACTATACTCCTACGAGCTAGGGGAGCAGTACTTC,CASSQEEGSLLYSYELGEQYF
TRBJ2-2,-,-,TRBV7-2,TGTGCCAGCGCGGGGCAGCGGGTAGCGAACACCGGGGAGCTGTTTTTT,CASAGQRVANTGELFF
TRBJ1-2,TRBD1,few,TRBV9,TGTGCCAGCAGCGGTGACAGGGAGGGCTACACCTTC,CASSGDREGYTF
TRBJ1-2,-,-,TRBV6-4,TGTGCCAGCAGTGACTCTTATAGGACAGTACCTCACACCTTC,CASSDSYRTVPHTF
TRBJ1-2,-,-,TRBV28,TGTGCCAGCAGTCCGACGGACTATTATGGCTACACCTTC,CASSPTDYYGYTF
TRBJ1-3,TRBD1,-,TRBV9,TGTGCCAGCAGCCCGGGACAGGGCTCTGGAAACACCATATATTTT,CASSPGQGSGNTIYF
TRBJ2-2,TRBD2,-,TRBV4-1,TGCGCCAGCAGCCAAGTGGCTAGCGGGAGTAATACCGGGGAGCTGTTTTTT,CASSQVASGSNTGELFF
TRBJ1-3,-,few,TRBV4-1,TGCGCCAGCAGCCAAGGGGACACTTTAAACACCATATATTTT,CASSQGDTLNTIYF
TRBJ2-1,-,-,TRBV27,TGTGCCAGCAGCCTACCGGGACTTAATGAGCAGTTCTTC,CASSLPGLNEQFF
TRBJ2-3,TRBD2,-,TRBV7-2,TGTGCCAGCAGCCTAGATTCTAGCGGGAGAATGAGTACGCAGTATTTT,CASSLDSSGRMSTQYF
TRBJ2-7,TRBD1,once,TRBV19,TGTGCCACCTACGACAGGGAACTTACCTACGAGCAGTACTTC,CATYDRELTYEQYF
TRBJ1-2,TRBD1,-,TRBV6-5,TGTGCCAGCAGTTACGCCCCCGGGACAGGGCTCTACACCTTC,CASSYAPGTGLYTF
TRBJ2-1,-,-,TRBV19,TGTGCCAGTTCTGCCGGGACACTGGGTAACGAGCAGTTCTTC,CASSAGTLGNEQFF
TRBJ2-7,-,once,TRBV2,TGTGCCAGCGGAGATGATGGGGACATATTCCTCTACGAGCAGTACTTC,CASGDDGDIFLYEQYF
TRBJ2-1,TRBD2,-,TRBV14,TGTGCCAGCTCGAGGCTAGCGGGATCCTACAATGAGCAGTTCTTC,CASSRLAGSYNEQFF
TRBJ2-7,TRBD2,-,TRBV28,TGTGCCAGCAGTTCCACGCTAGCGGGGGCCTACGAGCAGTACTTC,CASSSTLAGAYEQYF
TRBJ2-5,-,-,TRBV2,TGTGCCAGCACGGCTAGTAGTGAGACCCAGTACTTC,CASTASSETQYF
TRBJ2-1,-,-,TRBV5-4,TGTGCCAGCAGCGCGGCGGCGGCTAATGAGCAGTTCTTC,CASSAAAANEQFF
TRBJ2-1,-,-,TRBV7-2,TGTGCCAGCAGCTTAGAGGGAGGCGTCTACAATGAGCAGTTCTTC,CASSLEGGVYNEQFF
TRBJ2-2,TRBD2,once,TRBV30,TGTGCCTGTACCCCGACCGGGAGGCCCAACACCGGGGAGCTGTTTTTT,CACTPTGRPNTGELFF
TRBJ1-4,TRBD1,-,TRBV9,TGTGCCAGCAGCCCCTCACAGGGGTCTAATGAAAAACTGTTTTTT,CASSPSQGSNEKLFF
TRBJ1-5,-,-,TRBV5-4,TGTGCCAGCAGCTTAGGGGGTGATCAGCCCCAGCATTTT,CASSLGGDQPQHF
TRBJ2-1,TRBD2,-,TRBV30,TGTGCCTGGGGTCGGGAGACTAGCGGGACATATGAGCAGTTCTTC,CAWGRETSGTYEQFF
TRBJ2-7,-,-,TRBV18,TGTGCCAGCTCACCACCGGGGGCTGGGGGAAGCAACGAGCAGTACTTC,CASSPPGAGGSNEQYF
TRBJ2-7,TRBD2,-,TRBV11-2,TGTGCCAGCAGCTTAGACCAGCGGGAGTACGACGAGCAGTACTTC,CASSLDQREYDEQYF
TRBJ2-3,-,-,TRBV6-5,TGTGCCAGCAGACCCGGGGACACCACAGATACGCAGTATTTT,CASRPGDTTDTQYF
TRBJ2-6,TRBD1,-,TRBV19,TGTGCCAGTAGTCTAATTTTCGGACAGGGGATCTCTGGGGCCAACGTCCTGACTTTC,CASSLIFGQGISGANVLTF
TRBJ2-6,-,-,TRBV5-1,TGCGCCAGCAACGGGGAGCTCGGGGCCAACGTCCTGACTTTC,CASNGELGANVLTF
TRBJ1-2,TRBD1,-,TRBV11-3,TGTGCCAGCAGCTCCCGGGACAGGGGAATCTATGGCTACACCTTC,CASSSRDRGIYGYTF
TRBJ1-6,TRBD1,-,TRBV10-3,TGTGCCATCGCCGGGACAGAAGATAATTCACCCCTCCACTTT,CAIAGTEDNSPLHF
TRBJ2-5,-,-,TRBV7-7,TGTGCTAGCAGCTTGTATTACAGCAGCGAGACCCAGTACTTC,CASSLYYSSETQYF
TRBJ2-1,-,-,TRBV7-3,TGTGCCAGCAGCTTAAGTTGGACTACGTTCCACAATGAGCAGTTCTTC,CASSLSWTTFHNEQFF
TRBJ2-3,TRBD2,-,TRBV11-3,TGTGCCAGCAGCTTTGGACTAGCGGGAGTAACAGATACGCAGTATTTT,CASSFGLAGVTDTQYF
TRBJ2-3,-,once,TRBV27,TGTGCCAGCAGTTCCGTTGCAGATACGCAGTATTTT,CASSSVADTQYF
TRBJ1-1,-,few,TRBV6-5,TGTGCCAGCAGTTGGGGACAGAACACTGAAGCTTTCTTT,CASSWGQNTEAFF
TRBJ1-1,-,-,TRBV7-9,TGTGCCAGCAGCTTAGGCGCGGGGTACACTGAAGCTTTCTTT,CASSLGAGYTEAFF
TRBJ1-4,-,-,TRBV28,TGTGCCAGCAGTTTGGCGGGGGCCGATGAAAAACTGTTTTTT,CASSLAGADEKLFF
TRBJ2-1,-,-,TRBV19,TGTGCCAGTAGTATTAATAGGCGGGATGAGCAGTTCTTC,CASSINRRDEQFF
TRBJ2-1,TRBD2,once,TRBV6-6,TGTGCCAGCATCCCGACTAGCGGGAGGGCCGGTGAGCAGTTCTTC,CASIPTSGRAGEQFF
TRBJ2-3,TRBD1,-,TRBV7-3,TGTGCCAGCAGCTCGACAGGGGAAGGCACAGATACGCAGTATTTT,CASSSTGEGTDTQYF
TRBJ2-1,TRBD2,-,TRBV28,TGTGCCAGCAGTTTATCGGGACTAGCGGGGAATGAGCAGTTCTTC,CASSLSGLAGNEQFF
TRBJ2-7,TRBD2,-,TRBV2,TGTGCCAGCGGCCTAGCGGACTACGAGCAGTACTTC,CASGLADYEQYF
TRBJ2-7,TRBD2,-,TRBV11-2,TGTGCCAGCAGCCTACAGCTAGCGGAGTACGAGCAGTACTTC,CASSLQLAEYEQYF
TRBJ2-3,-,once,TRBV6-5,TGTGCCAGCAGTTACAGGGCAGGGGGGGATACGCAGTATTTT,CASSYRAGGDTQYF
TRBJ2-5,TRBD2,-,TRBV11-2,TGTGCCAGCGGAACGAGACTAGCGGGAGGCCGGGAGACCCAGTACTTC,CASGTRLAGGRETQYF
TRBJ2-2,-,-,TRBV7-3,TGTGCCAGCGGCAGGGGAAACACCGGGGAGCTGTTTTTT,CASGRGNTGELFF
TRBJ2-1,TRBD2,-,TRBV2,TGTGCCAGCAGGGGACTAGCGGGAGCATACAATGAGCAGTTCTTC,CASRGLAGAYNEQFF
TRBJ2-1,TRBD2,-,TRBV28,TGTGCCAGCAGTTTAGGGACTAGCGTAGGTTTCTTC,CASSLGTSVGFF
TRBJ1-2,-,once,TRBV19,TGTGCCAGTAGTCGCGGGGCGGATCGTACTAACTATGGCTACACCTTC,CASSRGADRTNYGYTF